This TCR beta chain was sequenced for a study of blood T cells in healthy people across ages. The CDR3 runs 15 residues. CDR1 and CDR2 (germline): KGHSH, LQKENI. V lost 3 bases, J lost 7 bases, and 9 bases stayed unmatched. For the second PCR, which ran for roughly 6 to 12 cycles, a sample-barcoded 5' primer and a J-beta primer mix were used. TCRdb re-analysed the 5' RACE reads in MiXCR, keeping a single row per CDR3 protein. Of about 1 million distinct CDR3 sequences listed, roughly 45% are singletons. In its sample, this clonotype was seen many times. Each of the donors had 9 to 10 milliliters of peripheral blood drawn into EDTA-treated Vacutainer tubes.

The chain employs TRBV18 and TRBJ1-2; 9 bases align to TRBD1. Sequenced sample: blood. This TCR derives from a woman aged 60-75 years in good health. The CDR3 nucleotides are TGTGCCAGCTCACCGGATACACAGGGGGCTGCTGGCTACACCTTC. It translates to CASSPDTQGAAGYTF.